The 14 T cell receptor beta chains listed next were all sequenced from one sample in a study of technical replicates of blood from several donors. Only in-frame clones appear in the TCRdb table, and some are missing; sequencing was by immunoSEQ multiplex PCR. The sample carries 87,000 or so clones, roughly 94% recorded once. The sequencing input was T cells isolated from PBMCs. The receptors come from a human donor in good health.

This chain connects TRBV30 to TRBJ1-1; no clear D. The V end was cut by 5 bases, the J end by 3 bases, with 10 bases between. In germline, CDR1 is GTSNPN, CDR2 SVGIG (reference sequence). This CDR3 is built from 12 residues. The CDR3 bases are TGTGCCTGGGCCGACACATACACTGAAGCTTTCTTT. It encodes CAWADTYTEAFF. Filled out from reference TRBV30 and TRBJ1-1, the complete variable domain reads SQTIHQWPATLVQPVGSPLSLECTVEGTSNPNLYWYRQAAGRGLQLLFYSVGIGQISSEVPQNLSASRPQDRQFILSSKKLLLSDSGFYLCAWADTYTEAFFGQGTRLTVV.

The chain combines TRBV9 with TRBJ2-7; unclear D gene. V was clipped by 1 base and J by 0 bases, with 11 bases between them. Germline loops: CDR1 SGDLS, CDR2 YYNGEE. The CDR3 is made up of 15 amino acids. CDR3 protein: CASSVSTLSSYEQYF. CDR3 sequence (DNA): TGTGCCAGCAGCGTATCTACACTAAGCTCCTACGAGCAGTACTTC.

CDR3 loop: CASSYTGNYEQYF. CDR3 nucleotide sequence: TGTGCCAGCAGTTACACCGGGAACTACGAGCAGTACTTC. The chain uses TRBV6-5 and TRBJ2-7; TRBD2 might be the D (5 bases). Trimming took off 2 bases at V and 3 bases at J, with 8 bases between the two ends. The germline CDR1 and CDR2 sequences are MNHEY and SVGAGI. CDR3 length equals 13 residues.

The chain joins TRBV7-2 to TRBJ1-2; D gene uncertain. Germline CDR1 is SGHTA and CDR2 is FQGNSA. With 7 bases removed from V and 5 bases from J, the gap between germline ends came to 17 bases. This CDR3 region has 14 residues. CDR3 residues: CASKASITDYGYTF. DNA of the CDR3: TGTGCCAGCAAAGCTTCTATAACAGATTATGGCTACACCTTC.

V gene TRBV6-4 combines with J gene TRBJ1-1; D is unclear. Germline loops: CDR1 MRHNA, CDR2 SNTAGT. Trimming removed 3 bases from V and 1 base from J, with 6 bases in between. The CDR3 is 13 residues long. The CDR3 DNA reads TGTGCCAGCAGTGATCGCAGGAACACTGAAGCTTTCTTT. Translated, it gives CASSDRRNTEAFF.

The genes are TRBV2 and TRBJ2-3, with D perhaps matching TRBD1 (6 bases). Germline CDR1 SNHLY, CDR2 FYNNEI. Trimming pared 4 bases from V and 1 base from J, leaving 15 bases between. This CDR3 is 16 amino acids long. In nucleotides, the CDR3 is TGTGCCAGCAGTGTCCAGGGGCGACGCGGCACAGATACGCAGTATTTT. Residues: CASSVQGRRGTDTQYF.

The chain joins TRBV11-2 to TRBJ2-7; the D is unclear. CDR3 length equals 14 residues. Germline values: CDR1 SGHAT, CDR2 FQNNGV. Trimming left V 2 bases short and J 0 bases short, with 8 bases between. CDR3 sequence reads: CASSLSMSSYEQYF. The CDR3 coding sequence is TGTGCCAGCAGCTTAAGTATGAGCTCCTACGAGCAGTACTTC.

The chain recombines TRBV14 with TRBJ2-2; D unresolved. Germline values: CDR1 SGHDN, CDR2 FVKESK. This CDR3 spans 13 amino acids. V was clipped by 1 base and J by 11 bases, with 11 bases between them. CDR3 region: CASSQVDGPELFF. CDR3 DNA: TGTGCCAGCAGCCAAGTAGATGGTCCCGAGCTGTTTTTT.

CDR3 sequence reads: CASSGQEDTQYF. The CDR3 DNA reads TGTGCCAGCAGTGGACAAGAAGATACGCAGTATTTT. The rearrangement joins TRBV6-1 to TRBJ2-3; D call uncertain. There are 12 residues in the CDR3. The germline V and J ends were trimmed by 4 bases and 5 bases, with 7 bases remaining between them. Germline V gene sequence: CDR1 MNHNS, CDR2 SASEGT.

The V and J genes are TRBV7-9 and TRBJ2-7; TRBD2 matches at 14 bases. This CDR3 is built from 16 residues. CDR1 is SEHNR, CDR2 FQNEAQ, per germline (reference sequence). Trimming removed 6 bases from V and 1 base from J; junction bases left unmatched: 5. CDR3 sequence reads: CASSFRTSGRSYEQYF. CDR3 DNA: TGTGCCAGCAGTTTCCGGACTAGCGGGAGGTCCTACGAGCAGTACTTC.

The chain carries TRBV18 and TRBJ2-1; a possible D gene is TRBD1 (6 bases). V dropped 0 bases and J dropped 8 bases, with 11 bases sitting between them. The CDR3 consists of 14 residues. Per germline, CDR1 KGHSH and CDR2 LQKENI. CDR3 sequence: CASSPPTGTHEQFF. CDR3 coding DNA: TGTGCCAGCTCACCACCGACCGGGACACATGAGCAGTTCTTC.

This chain joins TRBV6-5 and TRBJ2-2, with a weak D call TRBD2 (5 bases). Trimming cost V 6 bases and J 4 bases, with 12 bases left between them. This CDR3 has 14 amino acids. Germline CDR1 is MNHEY and CDR2 is SVGAGI. The DNA of the CDR3 is TGTGCCAGCAGGAGAGGGAGTTCCACCGGGGAGCTGTTTTTT. Protein product: CASRRGSSTGELFF.

The chain joins TRBV7-9 to TRBJ1-2; possibly TRBD1 for D (5 bases). This CDR3 contains 13 residues. V lost 1 base and J lost 4, with 7 bases in between. Germline V gene sequence: CDR1 SEHNR, CDR2 FQNEAQ (reference sequence). CDR3: CASSLEQAYGYTF. CDR3 coding DNA: TGTGCCAGCAGCTTAGAACAGGCCTATGGCTACACCTTC.

The chain has TRBV9 and TRBJ1-2; 7 bases are shared with TRBD1. V gave up 4 bases and J gave up 7 bases; unmatched junction bases: 7. Per the germline V gene, CDR1 is SGDLS and CDR2 is YYNGEE. The CDR3 totals 13 residues. In DNA form, the CDR3 reads TGTGCCAGCAGCAGACAGGGATTGAGTGGCTACACCTTC. This gives the protein CASSRQGLSGYTF.